This is a list of T cell receptor beta chains from one sample in a study of human T cells and chemical hapten exposure. TCRdb processed the RACE reads anew with MiXCR; each CDR3 protein has one entry. Seen here are some 400,000 distinct CDR3 sequences, more than 4.5% observed once, and the top ten hold 2% to 2.5%. The sequencing here drew on whole blood, taken in connection with sensitization to the hapten diphenylcyclopropenone (DPC). Every receptor here comes from a woman aged 45-65 years with alopecia areata. Some clones in this sample may be carry-over from other donors' samples. Each CDR3 is given with its conserved first and last residue. D genes are given only for firm matches. Only some rows state a clone size, as once, few, many or a class for expanded clones.

>few|TRBD2|TRBJ2-1|TRBV29-1
CSVPGTSGIEQFF
TGCAGCGTTCCTGGGACTAGCGGGATTGAGCAGTTCTTC
>few|-|TRBJ1-6|TRBV6-2/TRBV6-3
CASSDGDRRNSPLHF
TGTGCCAGCAGTGACGGGGACCGGAGGAATTCACCCCTCCACTTT
>-|-|TRBJ2-7|TRBV27
CASSPGFNYEQYF
TGTGCCAGCAGTCCGGGTTTTAACTACGAGCAGTACTTC
>few|-|TRBJ1-4|TRBV5-1
CASSLEPVANEKLFF
TGCGCCAGCAGCTTGGAGCCGGTTGCTAATGAAAAACTGTTTTTT
>many|-|TRBJ1-1|TRBV20-1
CSARGADTLNTEAFF
TGCAGTGCTAGAGGGGCCGACACCCTGAACACTGAAGCTTTCTTT
>many|TRBD1|TRBJ1-2|TRBV29-1
CSAGTTGAGAYGYTF
TGCAGCGCTGGAACTACAGGGGCGGGGGCCTATGGCTACACCTTC
>many|-|TRBJ1-6|TRBV4-1
CASSQGMRGPLMTPLHF
TGCGCCAGCAGCCAAGGAATGCGCGGGCCCCTTATGACACCCCTCCACTTT
>many|-|TRBJ1-1|TRBV7-9
CASSAQAGNTEAFF
TGTGCCAGCAGTGCCCAGGCCGGGAACACTGAAGCTTTCTTT
>-|-|TRBJ1-1|TRBV9
CASSAMDGAGIILF
TGTGCCAGCAGCGCCATGGACGGCGCCGGTATAATTCTATTT
>many|TRBD2|TRBJ2-7|TRBV20-1
CSARERLAGVAEQYF
TGCAGTGCTAGAGAAAGACTAGCGGGAGTCGCCGAGCAGTACTTC
>many|TRBD1|TRBJ2-1|TRBV5-1
CASSRWGQDSYNEQFF
TGCGCCAGCAGTAGGTGGGGACAGGACTCCTACAATGAGCAGTTCTTC
>many|TRBD1|TRBJ2-3|TRBV7-9
CASSGPGGQETDTQYF
TGTGCCAGCAGCGGACCCGGAGGACAGGAGACAGATACGCAGTATTTT
>few|TRBD1|TRBJ1-1|TRBV3-1
CASSHGSSQGVGAFF
TGTGCCAGCAGCCACGGAAGTTCCCAGGGGGTCGGAGCTTTCTTT
>few|-|TRBJ2-3|TRBV6-5
CASSSVGATQYF
TGTGCCAGCAGTTCGGTTGGGGCAACGCAGTATTTT
>many|TRBD1|TRBJ2-7|TRBV20-1
CSARDEGRGSEYEQYF
TGCAGTGCTAGAGATGAGGGCAGGGGGAGTGAATACGAGCAGTACTTC
>-|-|TRBJ2-3|TRBV7-3
CASSFEGGDTQYF
TGTGCCAGCAGTTTCGAGGGGGGAGATACGCAGTATTTT
>many|TRBD1|TRBJ1-2|TRBV9
CASSVTWTGIYGYTF
TGTGCCAGCAGCGTCACCTGGACAGGCATCTATGGCTACACCTTC
>few|TRBD1|TRBJ2-5|TRBV12-3/TRBV12-4
CASSSRQGPETQYF
TGTGCCAGCAGTTCGCGACAGGGCCCAGAGACCCAGTACTTC
>-|-|TRBJ2-1|TRBV7-9
CASSPPAGATYKFF
TGTGCCAGCAGTCCTCCGGCAGGGGCCACCTACAAGTTCTTC
>many|-|TRBJ2-3|TRBV24-1
CATSDLRDINTDTQYF
TGTGCCACCAGTGATCTCCGGGACATTAACACAGATACGCAGTATTTT
>many|TRBD1|TRBJ2-2|TRBV29-1
CSATGFTGELFF
TGCAGCGCGACAGGGTTCACCGGGGAGCTGTTTTTT
>many|-|TRBJ1-5|TRBV6-1
CASSEGQGGWNQPQHF
TGTGCCAGCAGTGAAGGTCAGGGAGGTTGGAATCAGCCCCAGCATTTT
>many|-|TRBJ1-2|TRBV21-1
CASSMPRTEGYTF
TGTGCCAGCAGCATGCCCCGAACGGAAGGCTACACCTTC
>many|-|TRBJ1-5|TRBV29-1
CSVEDGANNQPQHF
TGCAGCGTTGAAGACGGCGCTAACAATCAGCCCCAGCATTTT
>few|-|TRBJ1-6|TRBV18
CASSPTRGDSPLHF
TGTGCCAGCTCACCGACCCGAGGGGATTCACCCCTCCACTTT
>many|TRBD2|TRBJ2-3|TRBV20-1
CSAPEASGLDTQYF
TGCAGTGCCCCGGAGGCTAGCGGATTAGATACGCAGTATTTT
>few|TRBD1|TRBJ2-3|TRBV7-2
CASSLERGRSDTQYF
TGTGCCAGCAGCTTAGAGAGGGGGCGTTCAGATACGCAGTATTTT
>few|TRBD2|TRBJ2-3|TRBV3-1
CASSQDPSGGTDTQYF
TGTGCCAGCAGCCAAGACCCTAGCGGGGGCACAGATACGCAGTATTTT
>many|-|TRBJ2-7|TRBV4-2
CASSRGTLEQYF
TGTGCCAGCAGCCGAGGGACTCTCGAGCAGTACTTC
>-|TRBD1|TRBJ2-1|TRBV10-3
CAISESKAGGHEQFF
TGTGCCATCAGTGAGTCGAAGGCAGGGGGCCATGAGCAGTTCTTC
>many|TRBD2|TRBJ2-5|TRBV7-8
CASSLTRTSGVPPYF
TGTGCCAGCAGCTTAACCCGGACTAGCGGGGTTCCGCCGTACTTC